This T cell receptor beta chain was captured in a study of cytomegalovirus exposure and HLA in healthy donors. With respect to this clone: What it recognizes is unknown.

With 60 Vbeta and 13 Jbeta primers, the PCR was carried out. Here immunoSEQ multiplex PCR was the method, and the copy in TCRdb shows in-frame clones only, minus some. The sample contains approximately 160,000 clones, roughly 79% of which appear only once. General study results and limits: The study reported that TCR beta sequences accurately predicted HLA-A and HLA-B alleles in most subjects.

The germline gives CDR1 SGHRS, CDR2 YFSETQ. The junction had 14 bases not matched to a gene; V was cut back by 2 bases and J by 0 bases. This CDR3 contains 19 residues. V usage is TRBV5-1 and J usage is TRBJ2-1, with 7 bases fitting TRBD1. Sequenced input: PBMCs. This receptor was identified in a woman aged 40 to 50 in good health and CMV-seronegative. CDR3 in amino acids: CASSFIRTGRTLSYNEQFF. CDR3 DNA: TGCGCCAGCAGCTTCATTCGGACAGGTCGAACTCTCTCCTACAATGAGCAGTTCTTC.